Below, one T cell receptor (beta chain) is given with its context. The assay was immunoSEQ multiplex PCR, and TCRdb's table has in-frame clones only and misses some. The sample includes just over 150,000 clones, roughly 88% of them seen just once. The source of the sample is a study of blood T cell repertoires in COVID-19. Study-wide context: Sites across the United States, Italy and Spain contributed samples from acute and convalescent COVID-19.

V lost 5 bases and J lost 5, with 16 bases in between. The CDR3 totals 15 residues. Germline loops: CDR1 LNHDA, CDR2 SQIVND (reference sequence). The V gene is TRBV19, the J gene TRBJ1-5; TRBD1 is a possible D gene (5 bases). The clonotype was recovered from a woman aged 45-65 years with acute or convalescent COVID-19. Material: peripheral blood. In nucleotides, the CDR3 is TGTGCCAGTAGTCTTCAGGGCGCGGGATATCAGCCCCAGCATTTT. Amino acids: CASSLQGAGYQPQHF.